This is a list of T cell receptor beta chains from one sample in a study of blood T cell repertoires in COVID-19. TCRdb's copy holds only in-frame clones and misses some; the assay was immunoSEQ multiplex PCR. The sample carries fewer than 100,000 clones, more than 80% recorded once. Sequencing input: peripheral blood. The receptors shown here come from a woman over 75 with acute or convalescent COVID-19. The CDR3 runs from the conserved cysteine through the conserved F or W. D genes are given only for firm matches. Rows may omit the clone size; those that give it use once, few, many or a size class.

V gene	D gene	clone size	J gene	CDR3 DNA	CDR3 protein
TRBV5-1	TRBD2	NA	TRBJ2-1	TGCGCCAGCAGCTTGAGCGGGAGCTCCTACAATGAGCAGTTCTTC	CASSLSGSSYNEQFF
TRBV18	TRBD1	NA	TRBJ2-1	TGTGCCAGCTCACCAGCAGGGGGCGCGGTGATAGTCTACAATGAGCAGTTCTTC	CASSPAGGAVIVYNEQFF
TRBV19	NA	NA	TRBJ2-3	TGTGCCAGTAGTCAAACAGGTGCTACACACACAGATACGCAGTATTTT	CASSQTGATHTDTQYF
TRBV5-1	NA	NA	TRBJ2-1	TGCGCCAGCATAAACCCTAGGGCGGGGAATGAGCAGTTCTTC	CASINPRAGNEQFF
TRBV21-1	NA	once	TRBJ2-2	TGTGCCAGCAGCAATTATAGCGGGAGGTGGAACACCGGGGAGCTGTTTTTT	CASSNYSGRWNTGELFF
TRBV5-1	TRBD2	NA	TRBJ2-7	TGCGCCAGCAGCTTGGGCCTAGCGGGAGGATCCGAGCAGTACTTC	CASSLGLAGGSEQYF
TRBV6-5	TRBD1	NA	TRBJ1-5	TGTGCCAGCAGTTCACGGGACAGGGGAGCATCCCAGCATTTT	CASSSRDRGASQHF
TRBV2	NA	NA	TRBJ1-5	TGTGCCAGCTGCCAGGGAGGTTTTCAGCCCCAGCATTTT	CASCQGGFQPQHF
TRBV7-2	NA	NA	TRBJ2-1	TGTGCCAGCAGCTTAGAGCCAGCCAGGAATGAGCAGTTCTTC	CASSLEPARNEQFF
TRBV6-5	NA	NA	TRBJ1-1	TGTGCCAGCAGTTACTCCTGGGGAAGGGGGAACACTGAAGCTTTCTTT	CASSYSWGRGNTEAFF
TRBV5-1	TRBD1	NA	TRBJ2-5	TGCGCCAGCAGCTTGGATGGACAGGCGCAAGAGACCCAGTACTTC	CASSLDGQAQETQYF
TRBV5-4	NA	NA	TRBJ2-3	TGTGCCAGCAGCTTTCCCGGGGGTCGGACAGATACGCAGTATTTT	CASSFPGGRTDTQYF
TRBV5-4	TRBD1	NA	TRBJ1-5	TGTGCCAGCAGCTGGACAGGGGGCGGCAGGAGCAATCAGCCCCAGCATTTT	CASSWTGGGRSNQPQHF
TRBV6-5	TRBD1	NA	TRBJ1-5	TGTGCCAGCAGTTATCGACAGGGGGCAGGTCAGCCCCAGCATTTT	CASSYRQGAGQPQHF
TRBV28	TRBD1	NA	TRBJ1-2	TGTGCCAGCAGTTTTCTCCCGGGACAGGGGGCCTTCGCCAACTATGGCTACACCTTC	CASSFLPGQGAFANYGYTF
TRBV12-3/TRBV12-4	NA	NA	TRBJ1-4	TGTGCCAGCAGTCCCAGGGGTGAAAAACTGTTTTTT	CASSPRGEKLFF
TRBV5-1	TRBD1	NA	TRBJ1-2	TGCGCCAGCAGCATTTCCGGGACAGGGGGCGAAGGCTACACCTTC	CASSISGTGGEGYTF
TRBV7-2	TRBD2	NA	TRBJ2-1	TGTGCCAGCAGCTTATTAACGGGGGGGAATGAGCAGTTCTTC	CASSLLTGGNEQFF
TRBV20-1	NA	NA	TRBJ2-1	TGCAGTGCTAGTCCCTGGGACTTAACGACCAATGAGCAGTTCTTC	CSASPWDLTTNEQFF
TRBV27	NA	NA	TRBJ2-4	TGTGCCAGCAGACCAACGGGACAACGTAACATTCAGTACTTC	CASRPTGQRNIQYF
TRBV7-2	NA	NA	TRBJ2-1	TGTGCCAGCAGCTTAGACGGGTCCTACAATGAGCAGTTCTTC	CASSLDGSYNEQFF
TRBV5-6	NA	NA	TRBJ2-5	TGTGCCAGCAGCTCCTTGGGAGGCCAAGAGACCCAGTACTTC	CASSSLGGQETQYF
TRBV3-1/TRBV3-2	NA	NA	TRBJ1-5	TGTGCCAGCAGCCAAGATTCGGGGTCGACGGCCCAGCATTTT	CASSQDSGSTAQHF
TRBV4-3	TRBD2	NA	TRBJ2-1	TGCGCCAGCAGCCAACTAGCGGGGGGGAACAATGAGCAGTTCTTC	CASSQLAGGNNEQFF
TRBV4-1	TRBD1	NA	TRBJ2-3	TGCGCCAGCAGCCAACCCCACAGGGGGCCCGATACGCAGTATTTT	CASSQPHRGPDTQYF
TRBV24-1	NA	NA	TRBJ1-5	TGTGCCACCAGTGACTCACAGTACCAGCCCCAGCATTTT	CATSDSQYQPQHF
TRBV11-3	TRBD2	NA	TRBJ2-7	TGTGCCAGCAGCTTTGGACTAGCGGGCGAGCAGTACTTC	CASSFGLAGEQYF
TRBV20-1	NA	NA	TRBJ2-1	TGCAGTGCTAGAGTTTATAGCGAGCAGTTCTTC	CSARVYSEQFF
TRBV14	NA	NA	TRBJ1-1	TGTGCCAGCAGCCAAAAAGCCCGGAACACTGAAGCTTTCTTT	CASSQKARNTEAFF
TRBV23-1	NA	NA	TRBJ2-7	TGCGCCAGCAGTCAACCCAGAACAGGGTTCTGGAGCTCCTACGAGCAGTACTTC	CASSQPRTGFWSSYEQYF
TRBV2	NA	NA	TRBJ2-1	TGTGCCAGCAGTGCGATGGGGAGCTCCTACAATGAGCAGTTCTTC	CASSAMGSSYNEQFF
TRBV7-6	TRBD2	NA	TRBJ2-1	TGTGCCAGCAGCTTAATGGCTAGCGGGAGTCATGAGCAGTTCTTC	CASSLMASGSHEQFF
TRBV6-4	TRBD2	NA	TRBJ2-1	TGTGCCAGCAGTCGGGGGGACTTGAGCTCCTACAATGAGCAGTTCTTC	CASSRGDLSSYNEQFF
TRBV28	TRBD2	NA	TRBJ2-4	TGTGCCAGCTCGGGGGCGGGAGGGGCGGCCAAAAACATTCAGTACTTC	CASSGAGGAAKNIQYF
TRBV2	NA	NA	TRBJ1-2	TGTGCCAGCATACCGGGGGGCTATGGCTACACCTTC	CASIPGGYGYTF
TRBV10-3	TRBD1	NA	TRBJ1-4	TGTGCCATCAGTGACCTTGGGGAGACAGGGTATGAAAAACTGTTTTTT	CAISDLGETGYEKLFF
TRBV6-6	TRBD1	NA	TRBJ1-2	TGTGCCAGCAGTACGGGGACAGGCTATGGCTACACCTTC	CASSTGTGYGYTF
TRBV18	TRBD2	NA	TRBJ2-7	TGTGCCAGCTCACCTCTACGCGGGAGGGCCTACGAGCAGTACTTC	CASSPLRGRAYEQYF
TRBV19	TRBD1	NA	TRBJ1-2	TGTGCCAGTAGGCGACAGGGTAACTACTATGGCTACACCTTC	CASRRQGNYYGYTF
TRBV6-5	NA	NA	TRBJ2-3	TGTGCCAGCAGTCCCAGGGGCTGGGGCACAGATACGCAGTATTTT	CASSPRGWGTDTQYF
TRBV9	NA	NA	TRBJ1-2	TGTGCCAGCAGCTACCGACAGATTTCTAACTATGGCTACACCTTC	CASSYRQISNYGYTF
TRBV7-2	NA	NA	TRBJ1-5	TGTGCCAGCAGCTTAGGTTTGGCAGGCAATCAGCCCCAGCATTTT	CASSLGLAGNQPQHF
TRBV27	TRBD2	once	TRBJ2-1	TGTGCCAGCAGTTTAGGAAGGCTAGCGGGCCTCCGGGGTGAGCAGTTCTTC	CASSLGRLAGLRGEQFF
TRBV3-1/TRBV3-2	TRBD1	few	TRBJ1-1	TGTGCCAGCAGCCAAACTACAGGGGGAAGGGTCGGAGCTTTCTTT	CASSQTTGGRVGAFF
TRBV27	NA	NA	TRBJ1-2	TGTGCCAGCAGGAACCGGGGGGCGGGTGGCTACACCTTC	CASRNRGAGGYTF
TRBV4-2	NA	NA	TRBJ2-7	TGTGCCAGCAGCCAAGGTATGGGCAGGCCCTACGAGCAGTACTTC	CASSQGMGRPYEQYF
TRBV21-1	NA	NA	TRBJ2-6	TGTGCCAGCAGCATAGGATCCGGGACAGGGAGCTCTGGGGCCAACGTCCTGACTTTC	CASSIGSGTGSSGANVLTF